This T cell receptor beta chain was retrieved from a study of shared clonotypes between healthy human individuals. Whole-study context: The plates for each donor numbered three CD4 naive, three CD4 memory, two CD8 naive and one CD8 memory. Findings of the study overall: Among the subsets, naive ones generally showed larger estimated richness than memory ones.

In the case of this clone: What it binds is unknown.

Sequenced by immunoSEQ multiplex PCR; TCRdb stores in-frame clones only, minus some. The table lists nearly 2 million clones, over 85% of them singletons. V gave up 0 bases and J gave up 3 bases, with 10 bases separating them. Per the germline V gene, CDR1 is MGHDK and CDR2 is SYGVNS. This CDR3 has 15 residues. CD45RO-negative cells were positively selected for CCR7, leaving out terminally differentiated effector memory CD45RA+ cells. The sequenced sample consisted of naive CD8+ T cells sorted from blood. The sequence derives from a man younger than 30 in good health. V usage is TRBV25-1 and J usage is TRBJ2-3; D is possibly TRBD2 (6 bases). CDR3 DNA: TGTGCCAGCAGTGAATACGGGAGTCTAACAGATACGCAGTATTTT. Translated, it gives CASSEYGSLTDTQYF.